This T cell receptor beta chain was sequenced during a study of shared clonotypes between healthy human individuals. Healthy adults negative for HIV, lacking recent acute infections or vaccinations, served as donors. Germline CDR1 is SEHNR and CDR2 is FQNEAQ (reference sequence). The CDR3 is 14 amino acids. The germline V and J ends were trimmed by 2 bases and 3 bases, with 10 bases remaining between them. Study results and caveats: Rarefaction exposed incomplete sorted-subset sequencing despite large depth.

Repertoires were generated with immunoSEQ multiplex PCR, while TCRdb's copy carries only in-frame clones and drops some. Here the sample spans around 1.1 million clones, 60% to 80% being singletons. About this clone itself: What it binds is not known.

Sample: memory CD4+ T cells from PBMCs. The subset is: CD45RA-negative fraction. This sequence was found in a man between 18 and 29 years old in good health. Some clones in this sample may be carry-over from other donors' samples. V usage is TRBV7-9 and J usage is TRBJ1-1; D is undetermined. The CDR3 sequence: CASSLMNQDTEAFF. CDR3 coding DNA: TGTGCCAGCAGCTTAATGAACCAGGACACTGAAGCTTTCTTT.